These 22 T cell receptor beta chains were all obtained from the same sample, sequenced in a study of human T cells and chemical hapten exposure. Noted time point: patch test 1, 2 weeks after DPC sensitization. The treatment here: therapeutic diphenylcyclopropenone sensitization with weekly scalp DPC. MiXCR was run by TCRdb on the RACE reads, yielding one entry per CDR3 protein. This repertoire shows 85,000 to 100,000 distinct CDR3 sequences, under 15% found once; its top ten account for approximately 2.1%. Sequencing was performed on whole blood, taken in connection with sensitization to the hapten diphenylcyclopropenone (DPC). The receptors originated from a woman in her thirties or forties with alopecia areata. Some clones in this sample may be carry-over from other donors' samples.

This clonotype was found a few times. This chain uses TRBV12-3 or TRBV12-4 with TRBJ2-7, with 10 bases lining up with TRBD2. The V segment lost 7 bases and the J segment 2 bases; nucleotides outside the gene matches: 8. This CDR3 spans 15 amino acids. The CDR3 DNA reads as TGTGCCAGCACCCTAAGCGGGAGGGCCACCTACGAGCAGTACTTC. This translates into CASTLSGRATYEQYF.

This clonotype was observed a handful of times. V and J are TRBV7-9 and TRBJ1-2; D is uncertain. Between the trimmed V and J ends, which lost 5 bases and 8 bases, there was a span of 18 bases. The length of the CDR3 is 14 residues. From germline, CDR1 is SEHNR and CDR2 FQNEAQ (reference sequence). The CDR3, as DNA: TGTGCCAGCAGCCCAGAGCCGGGAGCGCGAGGCTACACCTTC. Its translation: CASSPEPGARGYTF.

The chain links TRBV11-2 to TRBJ2-1, with D perhaps matching TRBD2 (5 bases). The CDR3 contains 13 residues. The V end was cut by 5 bases, the J end by 8 bases, with 13 bases between. The V gene's germline CDR1 is SGHAT and CDR2 FQNNGV. CDR3 sequence: CASSQGGSDEQFF. CDR3 nucleotide sequence: TGTGCCAGCAGCCAAGGAGGTTCGGATGAGCAGTTCTTC.

The chain is built from TRBV3-1 and TRBJ2-7; TRBD2 aligns across 8 bases. Trimming took 6 bases from V and 3 from J; bases not matched to a gene: 10. The CDR3 extends over 15 amino acids. Germline CDR1 reads LGHDT; CDR2 reads YNNKEL (reference sequence). The CDR3 is CASSLGSGGVYEQYF. CDR3 bases: TGTGCCAGCAGTTTGGGGTCGGGAGGGGTCTACGAGCAGTACTTC.

The V and J genes are TRBV12-3 or TRBV12-4 and TRBJ2-1; the D gene is possibly TRBD1 (6 bases). This CDR3 is 14 amino acids long. V dropped 5 bases and J dropped 7 bases, with 15 bases sitting between them. The CDR3 nucleotides are TGTGCCAGCAGTCCATCCCTAACAGGGAATGAGCAGTTCTTC. This sequence encodes CASSPSLTGNEQFF.

In its sample, this clonotype was seen many times. The chain carries TRBV6-6 and TRBJ2-3; perhaps TRBD2 as D (5 bases). CDR1 is MNHNY, CDR2 SVGAGI, per germline (reference sequence). Trimming took off 5 bases at V and 1 base at J, with 13 bases between the two ends. This CDR3 contains 15 residues. The CDR3 nucleotides read TGTGCCAGCAGTAACGGGATTCCCCGCACAGATACGCAGTATTTT. Residues: CASSNGIPRTDTQYF.

This clonotype came up a few times. The J gene is TRBJ1-1, the V gene TRBV18; D gene ambiguous. Germline V CDR1 and CDR2: KGHSH, LQKENI. This CDR3 is 15 amino acids long. V was clipped by 1 base and J by 2 bases, with 11 bases between them. This CDR3 is CASSPRGGGNTEAFF. The CDR3, as DNA: TGTGCCAGCTCACCACGTGGAGGAGGAAACACTGAAGCTTTCTTT.

This clonotype was observed a handful of times. CDR3 bases: TGCAGCGTTGTGACAGGTACCTACGAGCAGTACTTC. Protein sequence: CSVVTGTYEQYF. The chain has TRBV29-1 and TRBJ2-7, with D tentatively TRBD1 (6 bases). Trimming cost V 4 bases and J 2 bases, with 9 bases left between them. Germline CDR1 reads SQVTM; CDR2 reads ANQGSEA. The CDR3 spans 12 residues.

The J gene is TRBJ2-2, the V gene TRBV28; no clear D gene. Germline assignment: CDR1 MDHEN and CDR2 SYDVKM. The CDR3 extends over 16 amino acids. V lost 6 bases, J lost 0 bases, and 14 bases lay in between. The CDR3 is CASSPMGMANTGELFF. CDR3 bases: TGTGCCAGCAGCCCAATGGGGATGGCGAACACCGGGGAGCTGTTTTTT. The whole variable domain, remainder taken from reference TRBV28 and TRBJ2-2, is DVKVTQSSRYLVKRTGEKVFLECVQDMDHENMFWYRQDPGLGLRLIYFSYDVKMKEKGDIPEGYSVSREKKERFSLILESASTNQTSMYLCASSPMGMANTGELFFGEGSRLTVL.

V is TRBV27 and J is TRBJ2-7, with 9 bases aligning to TRBD1. This CDR3 is 14 amino acids long. Germline V lookup: CDR1 MNHEY, CDR2 SMNVEV (reference sequence). With V trimmed by 8 bases and J by 6 bases, 11 bases remained unmatched. CDR3 amino acids: CASRPGQGEFEQYF. DNA of the CDR3: TGTGCCAGCCGACCGGGACAGGGAGAGTTCGAGCAGTACTTC.

The gene calls are TRBV5-5 and TRBJ1-2; D uncertain. The V end lost 2 bases, the J end lost 3 bases, and 17 bases lay between the germline ends. This CDR3 spans 16 amino acids. CDR1 is SGHKS, CDR2 YYEKEE, per germline (reference sequence). The CDR3: CASSFLVWRRDYGYTF. The CDR3 DNA reads as TGTGCCAGCAGCTTCTTAGTTTGGCGGAGAGACTATGGCTACACCTTC. The full variable domain, with the rest looked up from reference TRBV5-5 and TRBJ1-2, is DAGVTQSPTHLIKTRGQQVTLRCSPISGHKSVSWYQQVLGQGPQFIFQYYEKEERGRGNFPDRFSARQFPNYSSELNVNALLLGDSALYLCASSFLVWRRDYGYTFGSGTRLTVV.

This clonotype was seen at least ten times. The rearrangement links TRBV6-2 or TRBV6-3 to TRBJ2-2; 7 bases are shared with TRBD1. Per the germline V gene, CDR1 is MNHEY and CDR2 is SVGEGT. V dropped 6 bases and J dropped 1; count of bases not matched to a gene: 8. This CDR3 contains 16 residues. This chain's CDR3 is CASRPGQLVNTGELFF. In DNA, the CDR3 is TGTGCCAGCAGACCGGGACAGCTAGTGAACACCGGGGAGCTGTTTTTT.

This clonotype was counted many times. The CDR3, as DNA: TGTGCCAGCAGCCCTAGCGGGCGGCAGTACAATGAGCAGTTCTTC. Residues: CASSPSGRQYNEQFF. This chain joins TRBV9 and TRBJ2-1, with 8 bases identical to TRBD2. V shed 4 bases and J 4 bases; nucleotides not matched to a gene: 7. The germline V gene encodes CDR1 SGDLS and CDR2 YYNGEE. This CDR3 comprises 15 residues.

The chain couples TRBV6-2 or TRBV6-3 to TRBJ2-1, with D unclear. The CDR3 runs to 13 residues. Looked up from germline, CDR1 is MNHEY and CDR2 is SVGEGT. Trimming removed 0 bases from V and 7 bases from J, with 7 bases in between. DNA for the CDR3: TGTGCCAGCAGTTACTCGAGGTTGAATGAGCAGTTCTTC. Translation gives CASSYSRLNEQFF.

The rearrangement links TRBV28 to TRBJ2-3; 7 positions agree with TRBD2. This CDR3 spans 17 amino acids. V lost 6 bases and J lost 0; bases outside the gene matches: 12. Germline CDR1 is MDHEN and CDR2 is SYDVKM. CDR3 loop: CASSPPSGGGSTDTQYF. CDR3 DNA sequence: TGTGCCAGCAGCCCCCCGAGTGGCGGGGGTAGCACAGATACGCAGTATTTT. Full variable domain (rest looked up from reference TRBV28 and TRBJ2-3): DVKVTQSSRYLVKRTGEKVFLECVQDMDHENMFWYRQDPGLGLRLIYFSYDVKMKEKGDIPEGYSVSREKKERFSLILESASTNQTSMYLCASSPPSGGGSTDTQYFGPGTRLTVL.

The chain joins TRBV5-4 to TRBJ2-3; 12 bases are a match to TRBD2. Per the germline V gene, CDR1 is SGHNT and CDR2 is YYREEE (reference sequence). This CDR3 is built from 17 residues. V gave up 0 bases and J gave up 0 bases; unmatched junction bases: 2. CDR3 sequence: CASSLGTSGASTDTQYF. CDR3 bases: TGTGCCAGCAGCTTGGGGACTAGCGGGGCTAGCACAGATACGCAGTATTTT.

This clonotype was seen a few times. This chain uses TRBV28 with TRBJ2-1; TRBD1 aligns across 7 bases. The V gene end was trimmed by 3 bases and the J gene end by 16 bases; junction bases not matched to a gene: 6. The CDR3 runs to 11 residues. Germline V CDR1 and CDR2: MDHEN, SYDVKM. The DNA for the CDR3 is TGTGCCAGCAGTTTTTGGGGACAGCCCTTCTTC. Protein product: CASSFWGQPFF.

This clonotype was recorded a few times. The chain joins TRBV11-2 to TRBJ2-7, with TRBD2 as a possible D gene (5 bases). Germline CDR1 reads SGHAT; CDR2 reads FQNNGV. V lost 5 bases to trimming and J lost 2 bases, with 13 bases between them. CDR3 length: 14 amino acids. The CDR3, as DNA: TGTGCCAGCAGCCGAACAGACGGGGCCTACGAGCAGTACTTC. Translating it yields CASSRTDGAYEQYF. Full variable domain (outside the CDR3, taken from reference TRBV11-2 and TRBJ2-7): EAGVAQSPRYKIIEKRQSVAFWCNPISGHATLYWYQQILGQGPKLLIQFQNNGVVDDSQLPKDRFSAERLKGVDSTLKIQPAKLEDSAVYLCASSRTDGAYEQYFGPGTRLTVT.

In the case of this clonotype: At one of its ends the junction is not consistent with the germline gene, which may arise from a read error. J is TRBJ2-2 and V is TRBV9; a weak D match, TRBD2 (5 bases). Germline V gene sequence: CDR1 SGDLS, CDR2 YYNGEE. CDR3 length: 14 amino acids. In DNA, the CDR3 is TGTGCCAGTAGCGTAGTGAATAAGACCGGGGAGCTGTTTTTT. This sequence encodes CASSVVNKTGELFF. Supplemented by reference TRBV9 and TRBJ2-2, the full variable domain reads DSGVTQTPKHLITATGQRVTLRCSPRSGDLSVYWYQQSLDQGLQFLIQYYNGEERAKGNILERFSAQQFPDLHSELNLSSLELGDSALYFCASSVVNKTGELFFGEGSRLTVL.

This clonotype was counted ten times or more. The chain couples TRBV7-9 to TRBJ2-7; 7 nucleotides agree with TRBD2. The CDR3 consists of 14 residues. V gave up 2 bases and J gave up 5 bases; unmatched junction bases: 6. Germline CDR1 is SEHNR and CDR2 is FQNEAQ (reference sequence). The CDR3 region has the DNA TGTGCCAGCAGCTTACTACTAGCGTACGACGAGCAGTACTTC. Its protein is CASSLLLAYDEQYF.

This clonotype occurred once. This chain connects TRBV19 to TRBJ2-1; D uncertain. Between the trimmed V and J ends, which lost 1 base and 2 bases, there was a span of 9 bases. This CDR3 is 15 amino acids long. Germline CDR1 and CDR2: LNHDA and SQIVND (reference sequence). The CDR3 DNA is TGTGCCAGTAGTATAGGTGGTCAGCCCTACAATGAGCAGTTCTTC. It translates to CASSIGGQPYNEQFF.

The V call is TRBV6-5, the J call TRBJ2-2, with D unresolved. The CDR3 is 13 residues long. V lost 4 bases and J 4 bases, leaving 7 bases between the germline ends. Germline V CDR1 and CDR2: MNHEY, SVGAGI. CDR3 sequence: CASSSGFTGELFF. Written as DNA, the CDR3 is TGTGCCAGCAGTTCCGGCTTCACCGGGGAGCTGTTTTTT.